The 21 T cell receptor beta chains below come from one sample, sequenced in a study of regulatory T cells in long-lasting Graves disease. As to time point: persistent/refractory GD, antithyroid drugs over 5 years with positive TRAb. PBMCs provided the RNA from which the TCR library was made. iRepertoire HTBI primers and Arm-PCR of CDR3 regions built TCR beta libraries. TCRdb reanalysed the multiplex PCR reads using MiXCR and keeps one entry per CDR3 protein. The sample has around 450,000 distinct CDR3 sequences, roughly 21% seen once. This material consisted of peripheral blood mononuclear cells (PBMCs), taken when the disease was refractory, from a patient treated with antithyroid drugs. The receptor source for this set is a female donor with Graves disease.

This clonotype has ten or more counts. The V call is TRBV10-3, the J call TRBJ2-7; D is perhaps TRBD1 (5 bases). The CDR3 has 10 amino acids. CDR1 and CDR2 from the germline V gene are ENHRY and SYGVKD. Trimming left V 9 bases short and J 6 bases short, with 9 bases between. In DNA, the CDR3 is TGTGCCATGGGGCAAGGCGAGCAGTACTTC. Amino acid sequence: CAMGQGEQYF.

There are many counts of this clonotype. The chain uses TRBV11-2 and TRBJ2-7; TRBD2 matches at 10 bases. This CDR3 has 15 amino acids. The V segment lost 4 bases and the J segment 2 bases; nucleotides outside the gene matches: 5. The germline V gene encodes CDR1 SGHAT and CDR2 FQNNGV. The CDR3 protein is CASSSRTSGTYEQYF. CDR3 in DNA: TGTGCCAGCAGCTCGCGGACTAGCGGCACCTACGAGCAGTACTTC.

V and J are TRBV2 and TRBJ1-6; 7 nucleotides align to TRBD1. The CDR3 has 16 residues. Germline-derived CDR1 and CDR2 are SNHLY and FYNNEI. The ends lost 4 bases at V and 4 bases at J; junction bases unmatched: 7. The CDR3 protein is CASSGRATGYNSPLHF. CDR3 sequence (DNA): TGTGCCAGCAGTGGCCGAGCGACAGGGTATAATTCACCCCTCCACTTT.

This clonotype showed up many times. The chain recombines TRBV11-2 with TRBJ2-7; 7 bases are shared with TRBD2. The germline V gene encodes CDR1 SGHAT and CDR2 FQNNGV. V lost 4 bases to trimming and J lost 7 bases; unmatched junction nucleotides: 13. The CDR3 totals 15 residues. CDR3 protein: CASSSIRGDRTEQYF. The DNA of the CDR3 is TGTGCCAGCAGCTCAATTCGGGGGGACCGTACGGAGCAGTACTTC.

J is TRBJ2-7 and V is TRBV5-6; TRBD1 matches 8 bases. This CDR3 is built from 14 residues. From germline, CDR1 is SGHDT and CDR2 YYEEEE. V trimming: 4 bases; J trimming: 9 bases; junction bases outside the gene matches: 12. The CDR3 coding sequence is TGTGCCAGCAGCCCAATGACAGGGGCCGCGGGGCAGTACTTC. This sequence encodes CASSPMTGAAGQYF.

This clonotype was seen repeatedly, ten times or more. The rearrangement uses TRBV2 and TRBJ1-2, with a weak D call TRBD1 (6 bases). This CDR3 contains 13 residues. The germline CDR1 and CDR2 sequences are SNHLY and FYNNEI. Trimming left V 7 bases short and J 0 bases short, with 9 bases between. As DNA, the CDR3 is TGTGCCAGCAAAGACAGGTCTAACTATGGCTACACCTTC. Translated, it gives CASKDRSNYGYTF.

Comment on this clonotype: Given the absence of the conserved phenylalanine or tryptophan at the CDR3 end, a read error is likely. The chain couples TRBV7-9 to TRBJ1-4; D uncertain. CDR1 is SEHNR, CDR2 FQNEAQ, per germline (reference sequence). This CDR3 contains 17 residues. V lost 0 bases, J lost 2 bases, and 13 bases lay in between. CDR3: CASSLARTLGTNEKLFL. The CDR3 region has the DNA TGTGCCAGCAGCTTAGCCCGGACGCTGGGGACTAATGAAAAACTGTTTCTT.

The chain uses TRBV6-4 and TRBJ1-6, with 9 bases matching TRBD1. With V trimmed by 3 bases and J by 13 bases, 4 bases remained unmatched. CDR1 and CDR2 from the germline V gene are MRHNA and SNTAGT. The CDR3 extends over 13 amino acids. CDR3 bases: TGTGCCAGCAGTGATCGGACAGGGGAGCCCCTCCACTTT. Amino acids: CASSDRTGEPLHF.

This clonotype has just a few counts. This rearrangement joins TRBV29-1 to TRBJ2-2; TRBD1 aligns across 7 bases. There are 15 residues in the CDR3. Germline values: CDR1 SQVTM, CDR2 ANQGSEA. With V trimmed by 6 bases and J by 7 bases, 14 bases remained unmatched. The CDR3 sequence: CSVAIRGKKGGELFF. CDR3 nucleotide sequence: TGCAGCGTGGCGATCAGGGGGAAGAAGGGCGGGGAGCTGTTTTTT.

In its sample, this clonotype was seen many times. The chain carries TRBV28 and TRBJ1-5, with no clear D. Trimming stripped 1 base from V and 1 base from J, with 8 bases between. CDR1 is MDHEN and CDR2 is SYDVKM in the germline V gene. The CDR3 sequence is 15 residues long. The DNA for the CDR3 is TGTGCCAGCAGTTTATCCCCCCAGAGCAATCAGCCCCAGCATTTT. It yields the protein CASSLSPQSNQPQHF. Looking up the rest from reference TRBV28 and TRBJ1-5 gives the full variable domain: DVKVTQSSRYLVKRTGEKVFLECVQDMDHENMFWYRQDPGLGLRLIYFSYDVKMKEKGDIPEGYSVSREKKERFSLILESASTNQTSMYLCASSLSPQSNQPQHFGDGTRLSIL.

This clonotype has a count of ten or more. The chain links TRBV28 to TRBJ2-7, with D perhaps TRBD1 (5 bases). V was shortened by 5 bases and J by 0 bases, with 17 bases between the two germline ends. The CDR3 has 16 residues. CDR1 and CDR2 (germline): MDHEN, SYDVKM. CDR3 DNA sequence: TGTGCCAGCAGTCCAAGGACATCGACTTTCTCCTACGAGCAGTACTTC. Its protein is CASSPRTSTFSYEQYF.

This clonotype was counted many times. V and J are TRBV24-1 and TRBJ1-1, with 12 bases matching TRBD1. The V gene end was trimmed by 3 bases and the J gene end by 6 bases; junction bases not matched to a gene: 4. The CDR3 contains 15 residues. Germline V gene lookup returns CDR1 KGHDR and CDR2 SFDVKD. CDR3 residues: CATSDTGTGGSEAFF. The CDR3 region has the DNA TGTGCCACCAGTGATACCGGGACAGGGGGCTCTGAAGCTTTCTTT.

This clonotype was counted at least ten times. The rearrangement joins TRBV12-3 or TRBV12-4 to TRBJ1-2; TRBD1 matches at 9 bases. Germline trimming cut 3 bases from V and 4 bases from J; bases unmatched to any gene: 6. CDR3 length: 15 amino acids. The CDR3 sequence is CASSFSGTGIYGYTF. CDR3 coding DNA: TGTGCCAGCAGTTTCTCCGGGACAGGGATCTATGGCTACACCTTC.

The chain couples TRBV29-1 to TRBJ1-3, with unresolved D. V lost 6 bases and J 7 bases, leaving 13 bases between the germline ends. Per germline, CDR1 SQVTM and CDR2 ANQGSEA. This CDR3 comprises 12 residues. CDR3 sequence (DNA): TGCAGCGTCGTCGGTCCCCCCAACACCATATATTTT. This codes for CSVVGPPNTIYF. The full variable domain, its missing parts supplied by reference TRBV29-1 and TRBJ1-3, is SAVISQKPSRDICQRGTSLTIQCQVDSQVTMMFWYRQQPGQSLTLIATANQGSEATYESGFVIDKFPISRPNLTFSTLTVSNMSPEDSSIYLCSVVGPPNTIYFGEGSWLTVV.

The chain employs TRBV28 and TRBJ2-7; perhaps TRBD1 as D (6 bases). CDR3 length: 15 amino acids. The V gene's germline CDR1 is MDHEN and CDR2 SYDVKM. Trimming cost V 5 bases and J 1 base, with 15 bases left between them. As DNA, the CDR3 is TGTGCCAGCAGTCCGTGGACAGCCGGATCCTACGAGCAGTACTTC. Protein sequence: CASSPWTAGSYEQYF.

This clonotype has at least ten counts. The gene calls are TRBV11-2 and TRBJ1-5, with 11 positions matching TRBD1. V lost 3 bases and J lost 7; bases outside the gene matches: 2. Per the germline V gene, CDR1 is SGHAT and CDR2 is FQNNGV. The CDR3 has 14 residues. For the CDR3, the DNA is TGTGCCAGCAGCTTTGGGACAGGGGGACAGCCCCAGCATTTT. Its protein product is CASSFGTGGQPQHF. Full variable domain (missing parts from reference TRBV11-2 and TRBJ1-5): EAGVAQSPRYKIIEKRQSVAFWCNPISGHATLYWYQQILGQGPKLLIQFQNNGVVDDSQLPKDRFSAERLKGVDSTLKIQPAKLEDSAVYLCASSFGTGGQPQHFGDGTRLSIL.

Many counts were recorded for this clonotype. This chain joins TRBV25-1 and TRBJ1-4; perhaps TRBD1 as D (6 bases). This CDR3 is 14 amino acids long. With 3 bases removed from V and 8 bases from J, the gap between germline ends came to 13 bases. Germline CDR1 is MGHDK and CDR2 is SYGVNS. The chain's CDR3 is CASSENREGEKLFF. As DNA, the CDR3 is TGTGCCAGCAGTGAGAACAGGGAAGGAGAAAAACTGTTTTTT. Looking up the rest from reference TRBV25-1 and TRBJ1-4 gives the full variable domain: EADIYQTPRYLVIGTGKKITLECSQTMGHDKMYWYQQDPGMELHLIHYSYGVNSTEKGDLSSESTVSRIRTEHFPLTLESARPSHTSQYLCASSENREGEKLFFGSGTQLSVL.

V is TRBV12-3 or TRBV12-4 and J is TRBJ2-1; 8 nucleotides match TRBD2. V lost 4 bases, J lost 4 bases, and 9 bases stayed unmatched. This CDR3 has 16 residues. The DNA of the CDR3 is TGTGCCAGCAGTTGGACTAGCCCTAATACTTACAATGAGCAGTTCTTC. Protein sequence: CASSWTSPNTYNEQFF.

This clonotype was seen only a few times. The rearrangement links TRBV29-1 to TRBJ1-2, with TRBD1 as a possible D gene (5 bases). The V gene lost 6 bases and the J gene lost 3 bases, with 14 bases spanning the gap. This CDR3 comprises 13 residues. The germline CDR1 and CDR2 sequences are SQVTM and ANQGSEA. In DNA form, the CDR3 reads TGCAGCGTCTTAGGGATGGGGGACTATGGCTACACCTTC. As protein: CSVLGMGDYGYTF.

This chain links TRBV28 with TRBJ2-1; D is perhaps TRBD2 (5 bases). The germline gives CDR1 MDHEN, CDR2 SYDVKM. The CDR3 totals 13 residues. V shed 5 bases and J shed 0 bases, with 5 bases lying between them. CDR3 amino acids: CASSGSSYNEQFF. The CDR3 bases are TGTGCCAGCAGTGGGAGCTCCTACAATGAGCAGTTCTTC.

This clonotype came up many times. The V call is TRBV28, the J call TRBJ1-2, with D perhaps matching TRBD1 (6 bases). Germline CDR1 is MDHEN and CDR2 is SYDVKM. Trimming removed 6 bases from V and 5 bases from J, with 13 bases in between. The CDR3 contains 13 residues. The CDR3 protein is CASSPTGLYGYTF. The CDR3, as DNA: TGTGCCAGCAGCCCGACAGGACTTTATGGCTACACCTTC.